This T cell receptor beta chain was profiled in a study of cytomegalovirus exposure and HLA in healthy donors. The germline V gene encodes CDR1 SGHVS and CDR2 FQNEAQ. The junction had 14 bases not matched to a gene; V was cut back by 1 base and J by 9 bases. CDR3 size: 16 residues. 60 Vbeta and 13 Jbeta primers were used in PCR. Assay: immunoSEQ multiplex PCR; the TCRdb copy retains only in-frame clones and omits some. The repertoire has 100,000 or so clones, approximately 79% of them found once; the top ten carry around 6.9%. The sample taken for sequencing was PBMCs. This receptor was obtained from a man aged 25 to 40 in good health and CMV-seropositive. J is TRBJ2-7 and V is TRBV7-8, with 8 positions matching TRBD2. The CDR3 DNA reads as TGTGCCAGCAGCTTAGTGGTCGGCGGGGGGCTGGTAGGGCAGTACTTC. This codes for CASSLVVGGGLVGQYF.